This T cell receptor (beta chain) derives from a study of beta chain features in type 1 diabetes. This clone has a handful of counts. The antigen is unknown. J was trimmed by 7 bases and V by 4 bases; bases with no gene match: 9. Germline V gene data show CDR1 as SNHLY and CDR2 as FYNNEI. The CDR3 runs to 16 residues. Study results and limitations: There was a moderate but significant shortening of TCRB CDR3s in all four CD4+ subsets of Type 1 diabetes patients. In type 1 diabetes patients, VDJ junctions had fewer insertions; deletions at these junctions were more frequent.

The entirety of the isolated RNA underwent reverse transcription, so expressed TCRB transcripts were sequenced. Generated by immunoSEQ multiplex PCR, the TCRdb table keeps only in-frame clones and is missing some. The sample lists about 290,000 clones, 7.5% to 9.5% occurring once. V and J are TRBV2 and TRBJ1-4; TRBD1 matches 10 bases. The sample was central memory CD4+ T cells from blood. The sequence derives from a woman aged 18-29 years in good health. The CDR3 here is CASSARTGGQSEKLFF. The DNA for the CDR3 is TGTGCCAGCAGTGCACGGACAGGGGGACAGAGTGAAAAACTGTTTTTT. The whole variable domain, remainder taken from reference TRBV2 and TRBJ1-4, is EPEVTQTPSHQVTQMGQEVILRCVPISNHLYFYWYRQILGQKVEFLVSFYNNEISEKSEIFDDQFSVERPDGSNFTLKIRSTKLEDSAMYFCASSARTGGQSEKLFFGSGTQLSVL.